This T cell receptor (beta chain) appears in the sequencing data of a study of cytomegalovirus exposure and HLA in healthy donors. PCR was performed using 60 Vbeta and 13 Jbeta primers. Generated by immunoSEQ multiplex PCR, the TCRdb table keeps only in-frame clones and is missing some. Of 110,000 to 150,000 clones in the sample, roughly 70% were seen once. The TCR originated in a man aged 25-45 years in good health and CMV-seronegative. Sequencing was done on a sample of PBMCs.

CDR3 nucleotides: TGTGCCAGCAGTTTGGACATTAACTATGGCTACACCTTC. Amino acids: CASSLDINYGYTF. The rearrangement uses TRBV6-5 and TRBJ1-2; TRBD1 is a possible D gene (5 bases). CDR1 and CDR2 (germline): MNHEY, SVGAGI. V lost 4 bases to trimming and J lost 1 base, with 7 bases between them. The CDR3 consists of 13 residues.